The present TCR beta chain was sequenced within a study of OX40 agonist ivuxolimab in advanced cancers. Profiling relied on immunoSEQ multiplex PCR, and the TCRdb table lists in-frame clones only, not all of them. This table holds tens of thousands of clones, around 90% found once. V was trimmed by 7 bases and J by 6 bases, leaving 13 bases between them. CDR1 and CDR2 (germline): SNHLY, FYNNEI. This CDR3 contains 14 residues. The chain joins TRBV2 to TRBJ1-6; no clear D gene. Sequenced here: CD4+ or CD8+ T cells sorted from blood, sampled in a trial of the OX40 agonist ivuxolimab. This TCR derives from an adult with an advanced solid tumor such as melanoma, head and neck, liver or kidney cancer. The DNA of the CDR3 is TGTGCCAGCAAGGAGGGTATGGGTAATTCACCCCTCCACTTT. Translation gives CASKEGMGNSPLHF.